The 23 T cell receptor beta chains given below trace back to one sample, sequenced in a study of CD8 T cells in ankylosing spondylitis. In TCRdb, the 5' RACE reads were re-called with MiXCR into one record per CDR3 protein. Of under 250,000 distinct CDR3 sequences listed, about 10% are singletons. Sequencing was done on a sample of blood, either unsorted or a sorted T cell fraction (not recorded which). Receptors originate from a male donor with ankylosing spondylitis or in good health (not recorded which).

This clonotype was detected ten times or more. The chain recombines TRBV25-1 with TRBJ2-2, with D perhaps matching TRBD1 or TRBD2 (5 bases each). The CDR3 has 13 amino acids. Trimming removed 2 bases from V and 4 bases from J, with 5 bases in between. From germline, CDR1 is MGHDK and CDR2 SYGVNS. The CDR3 is CASSEGGTGELFF. The CDR3 DNA sequence: TGTGCCAGCAGTGAAGGGGGCACCGGGGAGCTGTTTTTT. The full variable domain, in which reference TRBV25-1 and TRBJ2-2 provide the parts outside the CDR3, is EADIYQTPRYLVIGTGKKITLECSQTMGHDKMYWYQQDPGMELHLIHYSYGVNSTEKGDLSSESTVSRIRTEHFPLTLESARPSHTSQYLCASSEGGTGELFFGEGSRLTVL.

This clonotype was detected ten times or more. The V call is TRBV20-1, the J call TRBJ1-6; the D gene is possibly TRBD1 (5 bases). CDR1 is DFQATT, CDR2 SNEGSKA, per germline (reference sequence). V lost 2 bases and J 3 bases, leaving 11 bases between the germline ends. The CDR3 is 15 residues long. The chain's CDR3 is CSARPRGIYNSPLHF. CDR3 sequence (DNA): TGCAGTGCTAGACCCCGGGGGATCTATAATTCACCCCTCCACTTT.

The chain carries TRBV11-1 and TRBJ2-3; 12 nucleotides agree with TRBD2. CDR3 length: 18 residues. After removal of 2 bases from V and 6 bases from J, the junction contained 12 bases not matched to a gene. Looked up from germline, CDR1 is SGHAT and CDR2 is FQDESV (reference sequence). The CDR3 reads CASSLLGTSGRKVDTQYF. DNA for the CDR3: TGTGCCAGCAGCTTACTCGGGACTAGCGGGCGCAAAGTGGATACGCAGTATTTT.

In this sample, this clonotype turned up many times. This chain joins TRBV20-1 and TRBJ2-4; 9 bases map to TRBD2. V dropped 3 bases and J dropped 3; count of bases not matched to a gene: 3. Per germline, CDR1 DFQATT and CDR2 SNEGSKA (reference sequence). The CDR3 contains 14 residues. The chain's CDR3 is CSARRREGKNIQYF. The CDR3 DNA reads as TGCAGTGCTAGGAGGCGGGAGGGCAAAAACATTCAGTACTTC.

The rearrangement joins TRBV30 to TRBJ1-5, with D possibly TRBD1 on 5 matching bases. Germline loops: CDR1 GTSNPN, CDR2 SVGIG (reference sequence). The germline V and J ends were trimmed by 0 bases and 6 bases, with 21 bases remaining between them. The CDR3 is 17 residues long. CDR3 sequence (DNA): TGTGCCTGGAGTGTTCCGATGGGGCGGCAGAAGGGTCAGCCCCAGCATTTT. It encodes CAWSVPMGRQKGQPQHF.

This clonotype appeared many times. V gene TRBV5-1 combines with J gene TRBJ2-1, with 11 bases identical to TRBD1. The V and J ends lost 0 bases and 8 bases, in that order; junction bases with no gene match: 7. Germline V lookup: CDR1 SGHRS, CDR2 YFSETQ. The CDR3 runs to 16 residues. CDR3 coding DNA: TGCGCCAGCAGCTTGGCCCGGACAGGGGGCTCGGATGAGCAGTTCTTC. Protein sequence: CASSLARTGGSDEQFF.

This clonotype occurred many times. The gene calls are TRBV5-1 and TRBJ2-7; D unclear. Trimming stripped 2 bases from V and 3 bases from J, with 12 bases between. The length of the CDR3 is 14 residues. Germline V CDR1 and CDR2: SGHRS, YFSETQ. The CDR3 protein is CASSFFHFNYEQYF. The CDR3 nucleotides read TGCGCCAGCAGCTTTTTCCACTTTAACTACGAGCAGTACTTC.

This clonotype was counted ten times or more. The J gene is TRBJ2-7, the V gene TRBV29-1; D may be TRBD2 (6 bases). The CDR3 loop spans 12 amino acids. The V gene's germline CDR1 is SQVTM and CDR2 ANQGSEA. V was trimmed by 7 bases and J by 2 bases, leaving 12 bases between them. The CDR3 DNA reads TGCAGCGGGGGGGAGGAACCCTACGAGCAGTACTTC. Translation: CSGGEEPYEQYF.

This clonotype was seen a handful of times. The chain uses TRBV10-3 and TRBJ1-1, with D tentatively TRBD1 (5 bases). Germline CDR1 and CDR2: ENHRY and SYGVKD. The CDR3 has 11 residues. Trimming cost V 3 bases and J 11 bases, with 10 bases left between them. CDR3 sequence reads: CAISDGDVAFF. CDR3 sequence (DNA): TGTGCCATCAGTGACGGGGACGTGGCTTTCTTT.

This clonotype was seen a handful of times. The chain recombines TRBV7-2 with TRBJ2-1, with 9 nucleotides matching TRBD2. Trimming took 1 base from V and 6 from J; bases not matched to a gene: 7. CDR1 is SGHTA, CDR2 FQGNSA, per germline. The CDR3 has 16 residues. CDR3 protein: CASSLEAAGGLNEQFF. The CDR3, as DNA: TGTGCCAGCAGCTTAGAGGCAGCGGGGGGCCTCAATGAGCAGTTCTTC.

This clonotype has only a few counts. The rearrangement uses TRBV10-1 and TRBJ2-7; weak D call: TRBD1 (6 bases). The CDR3 runs to 13 residues. Trimming took 6 bases from V and 5 from J, leaving 14 bases between them. Germline loops: CDR1 WNHNN, CDR2 SYGVQD (reference sequence). For the CDR3, the DNA is TGCGCCAGCAGCATTGACAGGCTCAACGAGCAGTACTTC. Its protein product is CASSIDRLNEQYF.

The chain employs TRBV7-9 and TRBJ2-1; no clear D. The germline V gene encodes CDR1 SEHNR and CDR2 FQNEAQ (reference sequence). Trimming took 7 bases from V and 10 from J, leaving 8 bases between them. The CDR3 consists of 10 residues. DNA of the CDR3: TGTGCCAGCATCAACCAGGAGCAGTTCTTC. It translates to CASINQEQFF.

This chain connects TRBV9 to TRBJ2-2; D unclear. CDR1 and CDR2 (germline): SGDLS, YYNGEE. The CDR3 has 13 residues. The V end lost 0 bases, the J end lost 6 bases, and 6 bases lay between the germline ends. CDR3: CASSVDGPGELFF. The CDR3 DNA sequence: TGTGCCAGCAGCGTAGACGGCCCCGGGGAGCTGTTTTTT.

This clonotype was counted many times. The V and J genes are TRBV10-3 and TRBJ2-7, with 8 bases that match TRBD1. The CDR3 sequence is 18 residues long. Trimming cost V 7 bases and J 1 base; bases outside gene matches: 18. From germline, CDR1 is ENHRY and CDR2 SYGVKD. Here the CDR3 DNA reads TGTGCCATCAAGGGGTTTCGGTGGGACAGGCACAAGTCCTACGAGCAGTACTTC. As protein: CAIKGFRWDRHKSYEQYF.

This clonotype was observed a handful of times. The chain is built from TRBV11-2 and TRBJ2-1; 9 bases match TRBD2. The CDR3 is made up of 18 amino acids. V lost 5 bases, J lost 2 bases, and 13 bases stayed unmatched. Germline loops: CDR1 SGHAT, CDR2 FQNNGV. Here the CDR3 DNA reads TGTGCCAGCAGCGTCGTAGCAAGCGGGGGGTACACCTACAATGAGCAGTTCTTC. This translates into CASSVVASGGYTYNEQFF.

With regard to this clonotype: A read error may explain this, as a much larger clone is one base away. V and J are TRBV25-1 and TRBJ2-7, with TRBD1 identical over 8 bases. The CDR3 is made up of 14 amino acids. Germline V gene data show CDR1 as MGHDK and CDR2 as SYGVNS. V was pared by 10 bases and J by 2 bases, with 10 bases of the junction left unmatched. CDR3 nucleotide sequence: TGTGCCAACAGCGTTCGACAGGGGACCTACGAGCAGTACTTC. Translation gives CANSVRQGTYEQYF.

The chain uses TRBV20-1 and TRBJ2-1; maybe TRBD1 (7 bases). Germline values: CDR1 DFQATT, CDR2 SNEGSKA (reference sequence). The CDR3 has 16 residues. Trimming removed 0 bases from V and 2 bases from J, with 14 bases in between. This CDR3 reads CSARDLGRGAYNEQFF. The CDR3 DNA is TGCAGTGCTAGAGATCTCGGCAGGGGGGCCTACAATGAGCAGTTCTTC.

This clonotype was observed at least ten times. The chain links TRBV5-1 to TRBJ2-1, with D maybe TRBD1 (5 bases). V was pared by 4 bases and J by 0 bases, with 17 bases between. CDR3 length equals 17 residues. Per the germline V gene, CDR1 is SGHRS and CDR2 is YFSETQ. The CDR3 bases are TGCGCCAGCAGCACGTCACCAGGGCCCCGCTCCTACAATGAGCAGTTCTTC. Its translation: CASSTSPGPRSYNEQFF.

This clonotype was observed many times. V is TRBV11-2 and J is TRBJ1-1; 8 bases align to TRBD1. The CDR3 contains 13 residues. The V gene's germline CDR1 is SGHAT and CDR2 FQNNGV. V lost 5 bases to trimming and J lost 6 bases; unmatched junction nucleotides: 5. The CDR3 loop is CASSEGQGPEAFF. In nucleotides, the CDR3 is TGTGCCAGCAGCGAAGGACAGGGCCCTGAAGCTTTCTTT.

This clonotype was detected ten times or more. The V gene is TRBV5-1, the J gene TRBJ1-1, with unresolved D. Germline V gene sequence: CDR1 SGHRS, CDR2 YFSETQ. This CDR3 has 18 amino acids. V was pared by 0 bases and J by 3 bases, with 21 bases between. CDR3 sequence (DNA): TGCGCCAGCAGCTTGGGGCTTTATTCGGGGAGAAGAGACACTGAAGCTTTCTTT. Translated: CASSLGLYSGRRDTEAFF.

This clonotype was counted at least ten times. The chain couples TRBV12-3 or TRBV12-4 to TRBJ2-2; D remains unclear. The CDR3 runs 17 residues. Trimming stripped 4 bases from V and 0 bases from J, with 15 bases between. The DNA for the CDR3 is TGTGCCAGCAGTTCACCGGAGACCACCGCGAACACCGGGGAGCTGTTTTTT. Amino acid sequence: CASSSPETTANTGELFF.

This clonotype appeared many times. J is TRBJ2-2 and V is TRBV6-4; tentatively, D is TRBD1 or TRBD2 (5 bases each). This CDR3 spans 14 amino acids. The V and J ends lost 7 bases and 5 bases respectively, with 14 bases between them. CDR1 and CDR2 (germline): MRHNA, SNTAGT. CDR3 residues: CASTGTPGTGELFF. The DNA for the CDR3 is TGTGCCAGCACCGGGACGCCGGGGACCGGGGAGCTGTTTTTT.

This clonotype was seen at least ten times. J is TRBJ1-6 and V is TRBV5-1, with D uncertain. The CDR3 spans 15 residues. Germline V gene data show CDR1 as SGHRS and CDR2 as YFSETQ. The V and J ends lost 7 bases and 6 bases respectively, with 17 bases between them. The CDR3 region is CASHPGGRINSPLHF. The CDR3 nucleotides are TGCGCCAGCCACCCCGGAGGACGGATTAATTCACCCCTCCACTTT.